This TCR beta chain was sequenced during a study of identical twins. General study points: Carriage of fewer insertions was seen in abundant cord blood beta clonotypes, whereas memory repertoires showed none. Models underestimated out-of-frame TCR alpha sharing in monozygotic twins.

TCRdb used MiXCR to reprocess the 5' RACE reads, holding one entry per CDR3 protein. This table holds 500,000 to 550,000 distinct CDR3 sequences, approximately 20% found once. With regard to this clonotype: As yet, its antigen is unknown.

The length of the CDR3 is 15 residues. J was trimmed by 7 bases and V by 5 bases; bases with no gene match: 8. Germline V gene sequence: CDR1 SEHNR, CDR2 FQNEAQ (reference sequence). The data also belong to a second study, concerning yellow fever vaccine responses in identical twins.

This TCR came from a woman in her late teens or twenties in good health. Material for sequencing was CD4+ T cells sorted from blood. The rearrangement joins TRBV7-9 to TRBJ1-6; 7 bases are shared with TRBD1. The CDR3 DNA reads TGTGCCAGCAGCGCCCGACAGGGCGGGAATTCACCCCTCCACTTT. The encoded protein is CASSARQGGNSPLHF.